Shown below are 26 T cell receptor beta chains from a single sample sequenced in a study of metastatic and nonmetastatic thyroid tumors. All patients were untreated before thyroid surgery. With MiXCR, TCRdb called clones anew from the PCR reads. The sample holds 25,000 to 30,000 clones, around 14% seen once. Material for sequencing was blood. The receptors shown here come from a female donor with papillary thyroid cancer or a benign thyroid nodule (not recorded which). Some clones in this sample may be carry-over from other donors' samples.

This clone was seen many times. The V and J genes are TRBV4-2 and TRBJ1-1; 9 positions match TRBD1. Germline CDR1 LGHNA, CDR2 YNFKEQ. The CDR3 has 16 residues. V lost 3 bases and J lost 2; bases outside the gene matches: 7. The CDR3 is CASSHPGTGRNTEAFF. The CDR3 DNA sequence: TGTGCCAGCAGCCATCCCGGGACAGGGCGAAACACTGAAGCTTTCTTT.

V usage is TRBV28 and J usage is TRBJ1-1, with a possible D match to TRBD1 (5 bases). The CDR3 sequence is 15 residues long. CDR1 MDHEN and CDR2 SYDVKM come from the germline V gene. Trimming left V 2 bases short and J 1 base short, with 11 bases between. CDR3 sequence: CASSLEGLSNTEAFF. For the CDR3, the DNA is TGTGCCAGCAGTTTAGAGGGGTTATCGAACACTGAAGCTTTCTTT. The variable domain in full, completed from reference TRBV28 and TRBJ1-1, reads DVKVTQSSRYLVKRTGEKVFLECVQDMDHENMFWYRQDPGLGLRLIYFSYDVKMKEKGDIPEGYSVSREKKERFSLILESASTNQTSMYLCASSLEGLSNTEAFFGQGTRLTVV.

This clone was seen many times. A read error may explain this, as a much larger clone is one base away. This CDR3 is also generated by other DNA sequences in the sample. The gene calls are TRBV2 and TRBJ2-7; 11 positions agree with TRBD1. With 10 bases clipped from V and 6 bases from J, the junction kept 11 bases outside the gene matches. Germline CDR1 and CDR2: SNHLY and FYNNEI. The CDR3 extends over 14 amino acids. Written as DNA, the CDR3 is TGTGCCATCCAAGGACAGGGGGCCCCGGGCGAGCAGTACTTC. Translating gives CAIQGQGAPGEQYF.

This clone was seen many times. V is TRBV19 and J is TRBJ1-4, with 7 bases aligning to TRBD1. With 6 bases clipped from V and 7 bases from J, the junction kept 5 bases outside the gene matches. Germline CDR1 and CDR2: LNHDA and SQIVND (reference sequence). This CDR3 is built from 13 residues. In nucleotides, the CDR3 is TGTGCCAGTAGGCCAGGGGGGAGTGAAAAACTGTTTTTT. Encoded protein: CASRPGGSEKLFF.

This clone is medium-sized within its sample. The chain links TRBV30 to TRBJ2-7, with D possibly matching TRBD1 (6 bases). This CDR3 spans 14 amino acids. Germline CDR1 GTSNPN, CDR2 SVGIG (reference sequence). V was trimmed by 3 bases and J by 0 bases, leaving 12 bases between them. The CDR3 nucleotides are TGTGCCTGGAGGAGGGACACTAGCTCCTACGAGCAGTACTTC. Translation gives CAWRRDTSSYEQYF.

At least ten counts were recorded for this clone. The chain combines TRBV11-2 with TRBJ2-3, with 11 bases lining up with TRBD2. V trimming: 5 bases; J trimming: 1 base; junction bases outside the gene matches: 5. The CDR3 covers 16 residues. Germline V CDR1 and CDR2: SGHAT, FQNNGV. The DNA of the CDR3 is TGTGCCAGCAGCCCGATAGCGGGGGGGGGCACAGATACGCAGTATTTT. Translating it yields CASSPIAGGGTDTQYF.

This clone was counted many times. The V and J genes are TRBV27 and TRBJ2-3; 8 bases agree with TRBD1. CDR1 MNHEY and CDR2 SMNVEV come from the germline V gene (reference sequence). V dropped 5 bases and J dropped 6; count of bases not matched to a gene: 13. CDR3 length: 16 residues. CDR3 sequence reads: CASSPGQGVLRDTQYF. The CDR3, as DNA: TGTGCCAGCAGTCCCGGACAGGGAGTTTTGAGGGATACGCAGTATTTT.

This clone was seen many times. The chain is built from TRBV6-6 and TRBJ2-2; TRBD2 matches at 9 bases. Trimming cost V 4 bases and J 1 base; bases outside gene matches: 13. This CDR3 spans 19 amino acids. Germline lookup yields CDR1 MNHNY and CDR2 SVGAGI (reference sequence). In DNA form, the CDR3 reads TGTGCCAGCAGTTCCCGGGAAGCACTAGCGGGTCGGAACACCGGGGAGCTGTTTTTT. Protein product: CASSSREALAGRNTGELFF.

The sample holds one count of this clone. V usage is TRBV6-2 or TRBV6-3 and J usage is TRBJ2-7, with 9 nucleotides matching TRBD1. The CDR3 consists of 20 residues. CDR1 MNHEY and CDR2 SVGEGT come from the germline V gene. J was trimmed by 6 bases and V by 8 bases; bases with no gene match: 29. The CDR3 here is CASGPRAGTGRSWEGVEQYF. The CDR3 DNA follows: TGTGCCAGCGGGCCGCGCGCCGGGACAGGGCGCTCTTGGGAAGGGGTCGAGCAGTACTTC.

There are a few counts of this clone. The chain is built from TRBV7-9 and TRBJ1-2; D gene unclear. The V gene lost 1 base and the J gene lost 5 bases, with 5 bases spanning the gap. The germline V gene encodes CDR1 SEHNR and CDR2 FQNEAQ (reference sequence). This CDR3 region has 12 residues. This CDR3 is CASSLVTYGYTF. In nucleotides, the CDR3 is TGTGCCAGCAGCTTAGTCACGTATGGCTACACCTTC. Based on the CDR3 plus reference TRBV7-9 and TRBJ1-2, the full variable domain is DTGVSQNPRHKITKRGQNVTFRCDPISEHNRLYWYRQTLGQGPEFLTYFQNEAQLEKSRLLSDRFSAERPKGSFSTLEIQRTEQGDSAMYLCASSLVTYGYTFGSGTRLTVV.

This clone was observed at least ten times. Possible read error: a much larger clone is one base away. Other DNA sequences from this sample encode an identical CDR3 as well. The chain has TRBV18 and TRBJ2-3; 13 nucleotides line up with TRBD2. The germline V gene encodes CDR1 KGHSH and CDR2 LQKENI. The CDR3 is 16 amino acids. J gave up 3 bases and V 6 bases, and 6 bases lay outside the gene matches. In DNA form, the CDR3 reads TGTGCCAGCTCCCGGACTAGCGGGAGTAGGACAGATACGCAGTATTTT. Its protein is CASSRTSGSRTDTQYF.

The chain links TRBV20-1 to TRBJ2-7; D perhaps matches TRBD1 (5 bases). CDR3 size: 16 residues. From germline, CDR1 is DFQATT and CDR2 SNEGSKA (reference sequence). Trimming pared 3 bases from V and 3 bases from J, leaving 21 bases between. The CDR3 sequence is CSASPSAAGNYYEQYF. In DNA, the CDR3 is TGCAGTGCTAGCCCCTCGGCGGCAGGGAACTACTACGAGCAGTACTTC.

This clone was seen repeatedly, ten times or more. The rearrangement joins TRBV19 to TRBJ2-2; D ambiguous. The CDR3 has 12 amino acids. Germline V gives CDR1 LNHDA, CDR2 SQIVND (reference sequence). V was clipped by 3 bases and J by 5 bases, with 4 bases between them. The CDR3 nucleotides read TGTGCCAGTAGTATCTCGACCGGGGAGCTGTTTTTT. Its translation is CASSISTGELFF.

This clone has ten or more counts. The chain recombines TRBV24-1 with TRBJ1-2; unclear D gene. CDR1 and CDR2 from the germline V gene are KGHDR and SFDVKD. The CDR3 length is 14 residues. The V gene lost 3 bases and the J gene lost 4 bases, with 11 bases spanning the gap. CDR3 sequence reads: CATSDVDTGYGYTF. The CDR3 nucleotides read TGTGCCACCAGTGATGTTGACACCGGCTATGGCTACACCTTC.

About this clone: A much larger clone differs by one base, so this may be a read error. The rearrangement links TRBV27 to TRBJ2-1; 10 bases map to TRBD2. Germline V gene data show CDR1 as MNHEY and CDR2 as SMNVEV (reference sequence). CDR3 size: 15 residues. The CDR3 bases are TGTGCCATCAGTTCTAGCGGGAGCTCCTACAATGAGCAGTTCTTC. Translation: CAISSSGSSYNEQFF.

This clone came up many times. The chain carries TRBV20-1 and TRBJ2-3; TRBD2 might be the D (6 bases). Germline CDR1 and CDR2: DFQATT and SNEGSKA (reference sequence). Trimming pared 6 bases from V and 1 base from J, leaving 14 bases between. The CDR3 spans 14 residues. This CDR3 reads CSATGASGTDTQYF. CDR3 sequence (DNA): TGCAGTGCCACTGGGGCTAGCGGCACAGATACGCAGTATTTT.

This clone has ten or more counts. The chain joins TRBV5-5 to TRBJ2-3; 9 bases map to TRBD1. CDR1 and CDR2 from the germline V gene are SGHKS and YYEKEE (reference sequence). This CDR3 comprises 15 residues. Trimming removed 4 bases from V and 1 base from J; junction bases left unmatched: 4. CDR3 in amino acids: CASSVGQGGTDTQYF. In DNA, the CDR3 is TGTGCCAGCAGCGTGGGACAGGGCGGCACAGATACGCAGTATTTT.

This clone was found a few times. The germline gene is not matched at one end of the junction; a read error may be the cause. The V call is TRBV6-1, the J call TRBJ1-4; no reliable D call. Germline V CDR1 and CDR2: MNHNS, SASEGT. CDR3 length: 14 amino acids. The CDR3 protein is CANSEDPEGEKLFF. CDR3 nucleotides: TGTGCCAACAGTGAAGACCCTGAGGGTGAAAAACTGTTTTTT.

This clone was picked up a small number of times. A read error may explain this, as a much larger clone is one base away. The chain uses TRBV27 and TRBJ2-7, with D hard to call. The CDR3 loop spans 14 amino acids. From germline, CDR1 is MNHEY and CDR2 SMNVEV (reference sequence). The CDR3 spells CASSLLSSYYEQYF. The DNA of the CDR3 is TGCGCCAGCAGTTTACTGTCGTCCTACTACGAGCAGTACTTC.

Many counts were recorded for this clone. The chain is built from TRBV3-1 and TRBJ1-1; D perhaps matches TRBD1 (6 bases). V shed 4 bases and J shed 8 bases, with 11 bases lying between them. This CDR3 is 12 amino acids long. Germline V lookup: CDR1 LGHDT, CDR2 YNNKEL (reference sequence). CDR3 nucleotides: TGTGCCAGCAGCCGAACCGGGACAGAAGCTTTCTTT. Its protein is CASSRTGTEAFF. The full variable domain, in which reference TRBV3-1 and TRBJ1-1 provide the parts outside the CDR3, is DTAVSQTPKYLVTQMGNDKSIKCEQNLGHDTMYWYKQDSKKFLKIMFSYNNKELIINETVPNRFSPKSPDKAHLNLHINSLELGDSAVYFCASSRTGTEAFFGQGTRLTVV.

This sequence joins TRBV20-1 and TRBJ2-2, with D perhaps TRBD2 (6 bases). The germline V gene has CDR1 DFQATT and CDR2 SNEGSKA (reference sequence). CDR3 length: 15 amino acids. V shed 6 bases and J shed 2 bases, with 16 bases lying between them. CDR3 in DNA: TGCAGTGCCCAAAGAAGGACTACAAACACCGGGGAGCTGTTTTTT. This translates into CSAQRRTTNTGELFF.

The rearrangement links TRBV30 to TRBJ2-3; 7 bases agree with TRBD2. CDR1 and CDR2 from the germline V gene are GTSNPN and SVGIG (reference sequence). V lost 3 bases to trimming and J lost 2 bases; unmatched junction nucleotides: 14. This CDR3 is built from 17 residues. CDR3 amino acids: CAWSLRAAGPITDTQYF. The CDR3 DNA sequence: TGTGCCTGGAGCCTTCGGGCAGCGGGACCAATCACAGATACGCAGTATTTT.

With respect to this clone: The conserved phenylalanine or tryptophan is not found at the CDR3 terminus, so this likely reflects a read error. The J gene is TRBJ1-3, the V gene TRBV6-1; no reliable D call. The CDR3 is 16 amino acids. From germline, CDR1 is MNHNS and CDR2 SASEGT. CDR3 protein: CASSEGLPFSVNTIYS. The CDR3 bases are TGTGCCAGCAGTGAGGGCTTACCATTCTCTGTAAACACCATATATTCT.

This clone has a handful of counts. The chain carries TRBV20-1 and TRBJ2-3, with D perhaps matching TRBD1 (5 bases). V lost 5 bases and J lost 8, with 20 bases in between. Per germline, CDR1 DFQATT and CDR2 SNEGSKA (reference sequence). There are 14 residues in the CDR3. CDR3 loop: CSALDTARVGTQYF. CDR3 bases: TGCAGTGCTTTGGACACTGCTCGGGTGGGTACGCAGTATTTT.

The sample holds a few counts of this clone. The chain recombines TRBV5-6 with TRBJ2-5; D possibly matches TRBD1 or TRBD2 (5 bases each). This CDR3 is 12 amino acids long. The V and J ends lost 4 bases and 5 bases respectively, with 9 bases between them. Germline V gene data show CDR1 as SGHDT and CDR2 as YYEEEE. The CDR3 DNA is TGTGCCAGCAGCCTGGGGACGGAGACCCAGTACTTC. As protein: CASSLGTETQYF. Together with reference TRBV5-6 and TRBJ2-5, the CDR3 gives the full variable domain: DAGVTQSPTHLIKTRGQQVTLRCSPKSGHDTVSWYQQALGQGPQFIFQYYEEEERQRGNFPDRFSGHQFPNYSSELNVNALLLGDSALYLCASSLGTETQYFGPGTRLLVL.

The chain combines TRBV15 with TRBJ2-3, with 14 nucleotides matching TRBD2. The CDR3 totals 20 residues. Germline V gives CDR1 LNHNV, CDR2 YYDKDF (reference sequence). V dropped 5 bases and J dropped 1; count of bases not matched to a gene: 14. Here the CDR3 reads CATSDLPGLAGVEGTDTQYF. The CDR3 DNA reads TGTGCCACCAGCGACCTTCCGGGACTAGCGGGAGTCGAGGGCACAGATACGCAGTATTTT.